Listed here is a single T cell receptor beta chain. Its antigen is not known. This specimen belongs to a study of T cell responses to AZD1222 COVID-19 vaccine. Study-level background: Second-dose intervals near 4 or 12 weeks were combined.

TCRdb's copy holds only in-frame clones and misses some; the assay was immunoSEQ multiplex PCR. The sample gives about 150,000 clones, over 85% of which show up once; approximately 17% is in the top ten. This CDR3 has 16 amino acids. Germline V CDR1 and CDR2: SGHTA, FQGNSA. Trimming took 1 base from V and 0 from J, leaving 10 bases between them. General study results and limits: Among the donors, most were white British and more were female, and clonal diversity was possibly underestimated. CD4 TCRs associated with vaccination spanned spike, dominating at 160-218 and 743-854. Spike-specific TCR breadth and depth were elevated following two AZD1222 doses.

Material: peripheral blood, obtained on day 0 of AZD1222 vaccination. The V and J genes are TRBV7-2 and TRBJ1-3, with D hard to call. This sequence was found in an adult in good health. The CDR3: CASSLGPTSSGNTIYF. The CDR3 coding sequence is TGTGCCAGCAGCTTAGGACCGACTAGCTCTGGAAACACCATATATTTT.